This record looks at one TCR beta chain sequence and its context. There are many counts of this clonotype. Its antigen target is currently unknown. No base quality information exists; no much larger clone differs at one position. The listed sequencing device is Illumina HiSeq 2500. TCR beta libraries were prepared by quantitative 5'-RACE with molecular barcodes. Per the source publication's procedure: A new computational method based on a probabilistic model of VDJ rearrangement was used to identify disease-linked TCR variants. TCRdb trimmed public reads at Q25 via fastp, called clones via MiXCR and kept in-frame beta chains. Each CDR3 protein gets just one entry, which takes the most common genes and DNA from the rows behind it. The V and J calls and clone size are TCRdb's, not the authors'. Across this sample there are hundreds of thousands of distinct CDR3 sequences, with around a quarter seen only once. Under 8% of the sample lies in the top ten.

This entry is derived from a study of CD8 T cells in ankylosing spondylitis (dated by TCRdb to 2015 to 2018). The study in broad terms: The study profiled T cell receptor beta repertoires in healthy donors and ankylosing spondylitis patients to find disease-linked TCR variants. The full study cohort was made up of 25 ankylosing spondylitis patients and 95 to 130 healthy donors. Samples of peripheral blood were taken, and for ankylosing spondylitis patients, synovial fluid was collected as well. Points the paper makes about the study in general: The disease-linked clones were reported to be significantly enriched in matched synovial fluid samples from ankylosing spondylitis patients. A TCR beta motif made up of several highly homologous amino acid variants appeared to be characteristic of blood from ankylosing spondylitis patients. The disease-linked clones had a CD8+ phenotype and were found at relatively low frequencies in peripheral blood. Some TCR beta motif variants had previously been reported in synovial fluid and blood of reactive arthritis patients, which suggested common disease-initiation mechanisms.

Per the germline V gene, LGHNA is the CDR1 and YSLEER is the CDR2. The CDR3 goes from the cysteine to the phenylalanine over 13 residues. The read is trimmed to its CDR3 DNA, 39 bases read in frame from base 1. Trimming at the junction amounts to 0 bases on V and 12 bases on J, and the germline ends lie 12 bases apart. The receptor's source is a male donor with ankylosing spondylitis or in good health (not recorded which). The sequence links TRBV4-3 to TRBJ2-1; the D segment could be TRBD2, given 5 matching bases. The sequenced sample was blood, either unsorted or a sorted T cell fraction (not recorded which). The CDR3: CASSQDPSRGQFF. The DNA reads TGCGCCAGCAGCCAAGATCCGAGTCGGGGGCAGTTCTTC.